Presented here are 11 T cell receptor beta chains from one specimen sequenced in a study of blood T cell repertoires in COVID-19. Repertoires were generated with immunoSEQ multiplex PCR, while TCRdb's copy carries only in-frame clones and drops some. The sample holds about 58,000 clones, approximately 91% seen once. Input material: peripheral blood. The receptors derive from a woman in her 70s with active COVID-19.

The chain employs TRBV19 and TRBJ1-1; weak D call: TRBD1 (5 bases). CDR1 and CDR2 (germline): LNHDA, SQIVND (reference sequence). The CDR3 contains 15 residues. V was cut by 3 bases and J by 7 bases, with 18 bases left in between. Here the CDR3 DNA reads TGTGCCAGTAGTATCATACTTTCGGGGGTGAATGAAGCTTTCTTT. Translating gives CASSIILSGVNEAFF.

This chain connects TRBV2 to TRBJ2-4; D remains unclear. The CDR3 consists of 14 residues. Germline V gene sequence: CDR1 SNHLY, CDR2 FYNNEI. V gave up 3 bases and J gave up 2 bases, with 8 bases separating them. The CDR3 DNA sequence: TGTGCCAGCAGTGAGTCCCCCACCAAAAACATTCAGTACTTC. Amino acids: CASSESPTKNIQYF.

The chain couples TRBV27 to TRBJ2-2; 7 bases are shared with TRBD1. The CDR3 loop spans 18 amino acids. In germline, CDR1 is MNHEY, CDR2 SMNVEV (reference sequence). V shed 2 bases, J shed 0 bases, and the junction held 9 bases outside the gene matches. The CDR3 region has the DNA TGTGCCAGCAGTTTAAGACCCCCGACAGGGTCGAACACCGGGGAGCTGTTTTTT. Encoded protein: CASSLRPPTGSNTGELFF.

This clone has only a few counts. The V and J genes are TRBV21-1 and TRBJ2-7; the D call in the table, TRBD1, was not verified against the DNA. TRBV21-1 is assigned pseudogene status. CDR3 length equals 15 residues. This CDR3 reads CASSKRPGHSNEQYF. The CDR3 DNA reads as TGTGCCAGCAGCAAGAGGCCGGGACATAGCAACGAGCAGTACTTC.

The CDR3 DNA follows: TGTGCCAGCAGTGCCCCGGCTTGGACAGGGCAAGGGACCGGGGAGCTGTTTTTT. It is translated as CASSAPAWTGQGTGELFF. V gene TRBV6-1 combines with J gene TRBJ2-2; 8 bases align to TRBD1. Trimming at V came to 4 bases and at J to 5 bases, leaving 15 bases not matched to a gene. This CDR3 spans 18 amino acids. CDR1 MNHNS and CDR2 SASEGT come from the germline V gene.

The CDR3: CASSRGASFYEQYF. CDR3 DNA: TGTGCCAGCTCCAGGGGCGCCTCCTTCTACGAGCAGTACTTC. This chain connects TRBV5-4 to TRBJ2-7; D possibly corresponds to TRBD1 (6 bases). Germline V CDR1 and CDR2: SGHNT, YYREEE (reference sequence). The CDR3 is made up of 14 amino acids. Between the trimmed V and J ends, which lost 7 bases and 3 bases, there was a span of 17 bases.

Written as DNA, the CDR3 is TGTGCCAGCTCACCACCCATAGCTGTTAACTATGGCTACACCTTC. This gives the protein CASSPPIAVNYGYTF. The rearrangement uses TRBV18 and TRBJ1-2; no firm D call. Trimming took 0 bases from V and 1 from J, leaving 9 bases between them. This CDR3 comprises 15 residues. The germline V gene encodes CDR1 KGHSH and CDR2 LQKENI.

This chain connects TRBV27 to TRBJ2-7; 10 bases are a match to TRBD1. This CDR3 is built from 17 residues. Germline values: CDR1 MNHEY, CDR2 SMNVEV (reference sequence). Unmatched junction bases numbered 14, after V lost 6 bases and J lost 3 bases. The CDR3 region has the DNA TGTGCCAGCAGCCCGGGACAGGGGACCTCCTCCGTCTACGAGCAGTACTTC. This sequence encodes CASSPGQGTSSVYEQYF.

In its sample, this clone was seen once. The chain joins TRBV11-2 to TRBJ2-3; 13 nucleotides align to TRBD2. The CDR3 runs to 18 residues. Germline V gene lookup returns CDR1 SGHAT and CDR2 FQNNGV. Trimming cost V 5 bases and J 5 bases; bases outside gene matches: 13. The CDR3 reads CASSPWTSGSDQLDTQYF. The CDR3 DNA sequence: TGTGCCAGCAGCCCGTGGACTAGCGGGAGTGATCAATTAGATACGCAGTATTTT.

This sequence joins TRBV27 and TRBJ1-5; D unclear. With 5 bases removed from V and 4 bases from J, the gap between germline ends came to 12 bases. Looked up from germline, CDR1 is MNHEY and CDR2 is SMNVEV (reference sequence). The CDR3 is made up of 14 amino acids. CDR3: CASSIEGNNQPQHF. The CDR3 nucleotides read TGTGCCAGCAGTATTGAGGGTAATAATCAGCCCCAGCATTTT.

This sequence joins TRBV4-1 and TRBJ1-2; TRBD1 matches at 9 bases. The V and J ends lost 2 bases and 1 base, in that order; junction bases with no gene match: 8. The CDR3 length is 17 residues. The germline V gene has CDR1 MGHRA and CDR2 YSYEKL. The CDR3 region has the DNA TGCGCCAGCAGCCAACACTACGGACAGGGGCTTAACTATGGCTACACCTTC. This sequence encodes CASSQHYGQGLNYGYTF.